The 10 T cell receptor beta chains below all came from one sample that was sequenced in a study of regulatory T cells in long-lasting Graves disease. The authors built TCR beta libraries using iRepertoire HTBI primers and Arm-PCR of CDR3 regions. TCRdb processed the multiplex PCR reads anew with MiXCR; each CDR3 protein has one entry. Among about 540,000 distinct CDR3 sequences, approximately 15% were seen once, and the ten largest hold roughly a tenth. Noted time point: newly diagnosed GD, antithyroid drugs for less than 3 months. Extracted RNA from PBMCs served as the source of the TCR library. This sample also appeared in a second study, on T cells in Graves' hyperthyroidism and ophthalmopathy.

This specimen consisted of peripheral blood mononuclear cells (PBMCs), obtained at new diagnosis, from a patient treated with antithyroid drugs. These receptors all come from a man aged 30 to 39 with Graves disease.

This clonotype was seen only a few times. The CDR3 loop reads CASSVDYRGVAGELFF. In nucleotides, the CDR3 is TGTGCCAGCAGCGTAGATTATCGGGGGGTAGCCGGGGAGCTGTTTTTT. This chain joins TRBV9 and TRBJ2-2; 7 nucleotides align to TRBD2. V was pared by 0 bases and J by 6 bases, with 8 bases of the junction left unmatched. Germline-derived CDR1 and CDR2 are SGDLS and YYNGEE. The CDR3 loop spans 16 amino acids.

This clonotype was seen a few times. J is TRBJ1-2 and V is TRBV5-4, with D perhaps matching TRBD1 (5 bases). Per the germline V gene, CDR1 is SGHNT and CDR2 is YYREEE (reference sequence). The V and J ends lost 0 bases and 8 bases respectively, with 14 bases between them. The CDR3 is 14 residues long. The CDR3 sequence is CASSLDRGLGGYTF. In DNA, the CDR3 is TGTGCCAGCAGCTTGGATAGGGGCTTAGGCGGCTACACCTTC.

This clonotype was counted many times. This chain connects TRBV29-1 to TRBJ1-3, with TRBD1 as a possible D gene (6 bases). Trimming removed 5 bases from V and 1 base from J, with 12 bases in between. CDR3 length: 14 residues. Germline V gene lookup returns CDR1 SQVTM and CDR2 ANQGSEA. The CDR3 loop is CSVYDRRSGNTIYF. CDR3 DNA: TGCAGCGTTTACGACAGGAGGTCTGGAAACACCATATATTTT.

Here the CDR3 reads CASSVEASNQPQHF. CDR3 sequence (DNA): TGTGCCAGCAGCGTAGAGGCTAGCAATCAGCCCCAGCATTTT. The chain is built from TRBV9 and TRBJ1-5; D is unclear. This CDR3 region has 14 residues. Germline-derived CDR1 and CDR2 are SGDLS and YYNGEE. V gave up 0 bases and J gave up 0 bases, with 4 bases separating them.

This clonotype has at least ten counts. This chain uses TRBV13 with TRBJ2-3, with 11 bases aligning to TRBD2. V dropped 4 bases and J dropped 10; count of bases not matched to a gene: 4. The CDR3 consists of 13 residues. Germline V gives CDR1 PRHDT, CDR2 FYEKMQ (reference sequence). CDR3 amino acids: CASSWTSGQAQYF. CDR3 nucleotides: TGTGCCAGCAGCTGGACTAGCGGGCAGGCGCAGTATTTT. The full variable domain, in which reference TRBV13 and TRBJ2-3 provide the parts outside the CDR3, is AAGVIQSPRHLIKEKRETATLKCYPIPRHDTVYWYQQGPGQDPQFLISFYEKMQSDKGSIPDRFSAQQFSDYHSELNMSSLELGDSALYFCASSWTSGQAQYFGPGTRLTVL.

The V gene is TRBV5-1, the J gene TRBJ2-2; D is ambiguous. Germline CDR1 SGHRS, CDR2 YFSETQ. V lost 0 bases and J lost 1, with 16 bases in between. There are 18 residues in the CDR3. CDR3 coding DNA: TGCGCCAGCAGCTTGGGCAACGGGCGGTTCATGAACACCGGGGAGCTGTTTTTT. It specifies CASSLGNGRFMNTGELFF.

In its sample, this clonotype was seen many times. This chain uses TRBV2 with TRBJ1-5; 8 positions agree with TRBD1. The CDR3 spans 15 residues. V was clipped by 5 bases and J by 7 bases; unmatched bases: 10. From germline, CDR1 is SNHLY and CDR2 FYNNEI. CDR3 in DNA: TGTGCCAGCAGTCCCACGACAGGGGTCGGGCAGCCCCAGCATTTT. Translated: CASSPTTGVGQPQHF.

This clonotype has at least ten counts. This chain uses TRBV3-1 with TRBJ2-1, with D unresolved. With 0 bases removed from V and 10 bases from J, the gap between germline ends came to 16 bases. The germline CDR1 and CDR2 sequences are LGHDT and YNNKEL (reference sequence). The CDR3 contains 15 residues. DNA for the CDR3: TGTGCCAGCAGCCAAGATCCCCTACCCGCGAGGGAGCAGTTCTTC. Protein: CASSQDPLPAREQFF.

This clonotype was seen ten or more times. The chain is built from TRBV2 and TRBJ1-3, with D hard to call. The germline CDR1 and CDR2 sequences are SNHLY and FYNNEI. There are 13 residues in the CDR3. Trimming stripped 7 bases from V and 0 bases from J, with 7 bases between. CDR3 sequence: CASMTSSGNTIYF. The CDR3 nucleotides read TGTGCCAGCATGACGAGCTCTGGAAACACCATATATTTT.

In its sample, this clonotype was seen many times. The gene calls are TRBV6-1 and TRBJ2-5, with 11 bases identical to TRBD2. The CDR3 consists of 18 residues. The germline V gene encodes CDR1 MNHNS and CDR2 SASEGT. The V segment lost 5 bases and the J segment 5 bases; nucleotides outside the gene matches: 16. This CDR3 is CASSQLGTSGSPGETQYF. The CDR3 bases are TGTGCCAGCAGTCAACTCGGGACTAGCGGCTCCCCGGGGGAGACCCAGTACTTC.